This is a list of T cell receptor beta chains from one sample in a study of shared clonotypes between healthy human individuals. The method was immunoSEQ multiplex PCR; TCRdb's version includes in-frame clones alone and lacks a portion of them. The sample lists approximately 2,200,000 clones, roughly 91% occurring once. The sequencing input was naive CD8+ T cells from PBMCs. Every receptor here comes from a man aged 18 to 29 in good health. Some clones in this sample may be carry-over from other donors' samples. Both conserved end residues are part of each CDR3. D genes are given only for firm matches. Where a row states a size, it is once, few, many or the class of an expanded clone; other rows omit it.

CDR3aa,CDR3nt,j_gene,abundance,v_gene,d_gene
CASSQDPGGVIDTQYF,TGCGCCAGCAGCCAAGACCCGGGAGGGGTTATAGATACGCAGTATTTT,TRBJ2-3,-,TRBV4-1,TRBD2
CASAQAHSNQPQHF,TGTGCCAGCGCACAGGCCCATAGCAATCAGCCCCAGCATTTT,TRBJ1-5,-,TRBV6-5,-
CASSMTSGREHEQFF,TGTGCCAGCAGCATGACTAGCGGGAGGGAGCATGAGCAGTTCTTC,TRBJ2-1,-,TRBV7-9,TRBD2
CASSVDLSVSGNTIYF,TGTGCCAGCAGCGTAGACCTCTCGGTCTCTGGAAACACCATATATTTT,TRBJ1-3,-,TRBV9,-
CASSLWSGGSDTQYF,TGTGCCAGCAGTTTATGGTCGGGAGGTTCGGATACGCAGTATTTT,TRBJ2-3,-,TRBV27,TRBD2
CASSGPGTGVTDTQYF,TGTGCCAGCAGCGGCCCCGGGACAGGGGTCACAGATACGCAGTATTTT,TRBJ2-3,-,TRBV28,TRBD1
CASSSAVANTGELFF,TGTGCCAGCAGCTCAGCGGTTGCGAACACCGGGGAGCTGTTTTTT,TRBJ2-2,-,TRBV7-9,-
CASSLQGSYEQYF,TGTGCCAGCAGTTTACAGGGATCCTACGAGCAGTACTTC,TRBJ2-7,-,TRBV28,-
CASSLTLAGGPATGELFF,TGTGCCAGCAGTTTAACGCTAGCGGGAGGGCCCGCCACCGGGGAGCTGTTTTTT,TRBJ2-2,-,TRBV28,TRBD2
CASSLGLAGVDTGELFF,TGTGCCAGCAGCCTAGGACTAGCGGGAGTAGATACGGGGGAGCTGTTTTTT,TRBJ2-2,-,TRBV13,TRBD2
CASSPRLAGELFF,TGTGCCAGCAGCCCTCGTCTGGCCGGGGAGCTGTTTTTT,TRBJ2-2,-,TRBV13,-
CSVLKDSFSTYNEQFF,TGCAGCGTCCTTAAGGACAGTTTCTCTACCTACAATGAGCAGTTCTTC,TRBJ2-1,-,TRBV29-1,-
CASSLAGRPYEQYF,TGTGCCAGTAGTCTCGCCGGGAGACCCTACGAGCAGTACTTC,TRBJ2-7,-,TRBV19,-
CASSTGGSNQPQHF,TGTGCCAGCAGCACTGGGGGGAGCAATCAGCCCCAGCATTTT,TRBJ1-5,few,TRBV25-1,-
CASIPDRQAPGYTF,TGTGCCAGCATTCCTGACCGACAGGCGCCTGGCTACACCTTC,TRBJ1-2,-,TRBV6-1,-
CASREADTEAFF,TGTGCCAGCAGAGAGGCGGACACTGAAGCTTTCTTT,TRBJ1-1,-,TRBV7-9,-
CASSQCKTRGLYEQYF,TGCGCCAGCAGTCAATGCAAGACCCGCGGCCTCTACGAGCAGTACTTC,TRBJ2-7,-,TRBV23-1,-
CASSLSVSHEQFF,TGTGCCAGCAGTTTATCGGTCAGTCATGAGCAGTTCTTC,TRBJ2-1,-,TRBV27,-
CASSSLFLRGVGTDTQYF,TGTGCCAGTAGTTCCCTCTTCTTGAGGGGGGTTGGCACAGATACGCAGTATTTT,TRBJ2-3,-,TRBV19,-
CSVALAGVADTQYF,TGCAGCGTTGCGCTAGCGGGAGTCGCAGATACGCAGTATTTT,TRBJ2-3,-,TRBV29-1,TRBD2
CAWTIGGLDGYTF,TGTGCCTGGACCATAGGAGGGTTGGATGGCTACACCTTC,TRBJ1-2,-,TRBV30,-
CASSFSVGNQPQHF,TGTGCCAGCAGTTTCAGTGTGGGCAATCAGCCCCAGCATTTT,TRBJ1-5,-,TRBV28,-
CASTPKANNEQFF,TGTGCCAGCACCCCTAAGGCGAACAATGAGCAGTTCTTC,TRBJ2-1,-,TRBV27,-